A selection of T cell receptor beta chains follows, all from one sample in a study of cytomegalovirus exposure and HLA in healthy donors. Here immunoSEQ multiplex PCR was the method, and the copy in TCRdb shows in-frame clones only, minus some. The repertoire includes roughly 150,000 clones, over 70% of them detected once, and 3% sits in the top ten. Sample: PBMCs. These receptor sequences come from a woman between 50 and 59 years old in good health and CMV-seropositive. CDR3s include the opening cysteine and the closing phenylalanine or tryptophan. The D gene is left open where the match is weak. Not every row has a clone size; where given, it reads once, few, many or a size class.

J gene,V gene,D gene,clone size,CDR3 protein,CDR3 DNA
TRBJ1-2,TRBV18,NA,NA,CASSPQGDGYTF,TGTGCCAGCTCACCACAGGGGGATGGCTACACCTTC
TRBJ2-7,TRBV27,TRBD1,NA,CASSSNPGTGGQYF,TGTGCCAGCAGTTCAAATCCCGGGACAGGAGGACAGTACTTC
TRBJ2-1,TRBV11-2,NA,NA,CASSLVSENYEQFF,TGTGCCAGCAGCTTAGTGTCCGAGAATTATGAGCAGTTCTTC
TRBJ1-2,TRBV7-2,TRBD1,NA,CASSPGQGMYGYTF,TGTGCCAGCAGCCCGGGACAGGGGATGTATGGCTACACCTTC
TRBJ1-1,TRBV4-1,NA,few,CASSQERGGAFF,TGCGCCAGCAGCCAAGAGCGGGGGGGGGCTTTCTTT
TRBJ1-5,TRBV27,TRBD1,NA,CASSPSGQGFSGVRPQHF,TGTGCCAGCAGCCCTTCCGGACAGGGATTCTCAGGGGTCCGGCCCCAGCATTTT
TRBJ2-2,TRBV7-9,NA,NA,CASRKTGNTGELFF,TGTGCCAGCAGAAAGACAGGGAACACCGGGGAGCTGTTTTTT
TRBJ1-2,TRBV5-6,TRBD1,NA,CASSLDQGQSYGYTF,TGTGCCAGCAGCTTAGACCAGGGACAGTCCTATGGCTACACCTTC
TRBJ1-1,TRBV10-3,NA,few,CAISEQGSMNTEAFF,TGTGCCATCAGTGAGCAGGGGAGTATGAACACTGAAGCTTTCTTT
TRBJ1-1,TRBV2,NA,NA,CASSKTGSTEAFF,TGTGCCAGCTCTAAAACAGGGTCTACTGAAGCTTTCTTT
TRBJ1-1,TRBV14,TRBD1,few,CASSQQGARNTEAFF,TGTGCCAGCAGCCAACAGGGGGCAAGGAACACTGAAGCTTTCTTT
TRBJ2-2,TRBV5-1,TRBD1,NA,CASSLTGAANTGELFF,TGCGCCAGCAGTTTGACAGGGGCAGCGAACACCGGGGAGCTGTTTTTT
TRBJ1-5,TRBV19,NA,once,CASSIPSRQYSNQPQHF,TGTGCCAGTAGTATTCCGAGCAGGCAGTATAGCAATCAGCCCCAGCATTTT
TRBJ2-7,TRBV6-1,TRBD1,once,CASSAGTGLYEQYF,TGTGCCAGCAGCGCCGGGACAGGGCTCTACGAGCAGTACTTC
TRBJ2-7,TRBV5-1,TRBD2,NA,CASSPGLAGVYEQYF,TGCGCCAGCAGCCCGGGACTAGCGGGGGTCTACGAGCAGTACTTC
TRBJ1-2,TRBV10-3,NA,NA,CAISEGGTPEIGGGYTF,TGTGCCATCAGTGAGGGCGGGACGCCGGAGATCGGCGGTGGCTACACCTTC
TRBJ2-6,TRBV5-8,TRBD1,NA,CASRDRGVAGANVLTF,TGTGCCAGCAGGGACAGGGGGGTCGCTGGGGCCAACGTCCTGACTTTC
TRBJ1-6,TRBV5-1,NA,NA,CASSTDSRNSPLHF,TGCGCCAGCAGTACGGACAGCAGAAATTCACCCCTCCACTTT
TRBJ2-7,TRBV11-2,TRBD1,few,CASSYGTVSYEQYF,TGTGCCAGCAGCTATGGGACAGTCTCCTACGAGCAGTACTTC
TRBJ1-1,TRBV5-1,NA,once,CASSLQGMNTEAFF,TGCGCCAGCAGCTTGCAGGGGATGAACACTGAAGCTTTCTTT
TRBJ2-3,TRBV5-8,TRBD2,NA,CASRPRDYTSTDTQYF,TGTGCCAGCAGACCGCGGGACTACACCTCCACAGATACGCAGTATTTT
TRBJ1-6,TRBV2,NA,NA,CASSAFGRGGSPLHF,TGTGCCAGCAGTGCGTTCGGCAGGGGCGGTTCACCCCTCCACTTT
TRBJ1-5,TRBV27,TRBD1,few,CASSRRGFLEPQHF,TGTGCCAGCAGTCGCAGGGGGTTTTTGGAGCCCCAGCATTTT
TRBJ1-3,TRBV5-1,TRBD1,NA,CASSKGQGTNTIYF,TGCGCCAGCAGCAAAGGACAGGGGACAAACACCATATATTTT
TRBJ1-1,TRBV5-6,TRBD1,NA,CASSLRDREITEAFF,TGTGCCAGCAGCTTGAGGGACAGGGAGATTACTGAAGCTTTCTTT
TRBJ1-5,TRBV5-1,NA,NA,CASRLDSASNQPQHF,TGCGCCAGCAGGTTGGACAGTGCCTCAAATCAGCCCCAGCATTTT
TRBJ1-2,TRBV10-2,TRBD1,NA,CASSDLGQRVVSYTF,TGCGCCAGCAGTGATCTGGGACAGCGGGTCGTAAGCTACACCTTC
TRBJ1-6,TRBV10-1,NA,NA,CASRSGEDSPLHF,TGCGCCAGCAGGTCCGGGGAGGATTCACCCCTCCACTTT
TRBJ2-5,TRBV18,TRBD1,NA,CASSPGQAVSRYEETQYF,TGTGCCAGCTCACCAGGACAGGCGGTCTCCAGGTACGAAGAGACCCAGTACTTC
TRBJ1-6,TRBV6-5,NA,NA,CASSPNNSPLHF,TGTGCCAGCAGTCCTAACAATTCACCCCTCCACTTT
TRBJ1-3,TRBV11-2,TRBD1,NA,CASSGRDRGRGNTIYF,TGTGCCAGCAGCGGACGGGACAGGGGGCGCGGAAACACCATATATTTT
TRBJ1-4,TRBV27,NA,NA,CASSSGVGRVTNEKLFF,TGTGCCAGCAGTTCGGGAGTAGGGAGGGTAACTAATGAAAAACTGTTTTTT